This T cell receptor beta chain appears in the sequencing data of a study of cytomegalovirus exposure and HLA in healthy donors. Study as a whole: Among the roughly 370 genotyped donors, just over 80% were placed in the Caucasian-associated ancestry cluster. Study observations and caveats: The authors assumed roughly uniform sequencing depth across donors for presence/absence analyses. Common viral pathogens seemed, in a later analysis, to connect with several of the most significant clusters.

On this clone itself: No antigen is known for it.

V lost 3 bases to trimming and J lost 0 bases, with 14 bases between them. Germline CDR1 is KGHSH and CDR2 is LQKENI. The length of the CDR3 is 16 residues. Primers for the PCR totalled 60 Vbeta and 13 Jbeta. Assay: immunoSEQ multiplex PCR; the TCRdb copy retains only in-frame clones and omits some. The sample has some 140,000 clones; over 70% are singletons. Sequencing was carried out using PBMCs. This chain links TRBV18 with TRBJ1-1, with D possibly being TRBD1 (6 bases). This TCR was recovered from a man in his forties or fifties in good health and CMV-seronegative. The CDR3 is CASSPARGPMNTEAFF. In DNA, the CDR3 is TGTGCCAGCTCACCCGCCAGGGGCCCTATGAACACTGAAGCTTTCTTT.